This T cell receptor (beta chain) came from a study of cytomegalovirus exposure and HLA in healthy donors. General study results and limits: Reportedly, cytomegalovirus status was diagnosed with high sensitivity and specificity.

The table lists this clone with a count of one. The antigen is not known. 13 Jbeta primers and 60 Vbeta primers were used for the PCR. The table came from immunoSEQ multiplex PCR; TCRdb's copy has only in-frame clones and leaves some out. Altogether about 160,000 clones are present, 80% to 90% being singletons, with the ten largest covering 2.4%. V lost 5 bases, J lost 4 bases, and 11 bases stayed unmatched. CDR1 is MDHEN and CDR2 is SYDVKM in the germline V gene. The CDR3 is 16 amino acids. The V call is TRBV28, the J call TRBJ1-2, with 9 bases that match TRBD1. The sequenced sample consisted of PBMCs. The receptor was derived from a male donor in good health and CMV-seronegative. This chain's CDR3 is CASSPIGQGRGYGYTF. CDR3 nucleotide sequence: TGTGCCAGCAGTCCCATCGGACAGGGGAGAGGCTATGGCTACACCTTC.